The text below deals with one TCR beta chain. Its antigen is undetermined. This CDR3 has 16 amino acids. The sample is drawn from a study of brain metastases from non-small cell lung cancer. Measured with immunoSEQ multiplex PCR; TCRdb has only the in-frame clones, and not every one. This sample carries about 1,800 clones, roughly nine tenths of them seen once, and the ten largest clones take approximately 5%. Regarding the study as a whole: Compared with their matched primary tumors, approximately 64% of brain metastases showed expanded T-cell clones.

Sequencing was done on a sample of primary lung tumor tissue. The TCR sequence derives from a donor aged 40 or older with non-small cell lung cancer. This chain joins TRBV21-1 and TRBJ1-2. TRBV21-1 is a pseudogene. CDR3: CASRRDGTEINYGYTF. The CDR3 nucleotides are TGTGCCAGCAGACGAGATGGGACCGAGATTAACTATGGCTACACCTTC.